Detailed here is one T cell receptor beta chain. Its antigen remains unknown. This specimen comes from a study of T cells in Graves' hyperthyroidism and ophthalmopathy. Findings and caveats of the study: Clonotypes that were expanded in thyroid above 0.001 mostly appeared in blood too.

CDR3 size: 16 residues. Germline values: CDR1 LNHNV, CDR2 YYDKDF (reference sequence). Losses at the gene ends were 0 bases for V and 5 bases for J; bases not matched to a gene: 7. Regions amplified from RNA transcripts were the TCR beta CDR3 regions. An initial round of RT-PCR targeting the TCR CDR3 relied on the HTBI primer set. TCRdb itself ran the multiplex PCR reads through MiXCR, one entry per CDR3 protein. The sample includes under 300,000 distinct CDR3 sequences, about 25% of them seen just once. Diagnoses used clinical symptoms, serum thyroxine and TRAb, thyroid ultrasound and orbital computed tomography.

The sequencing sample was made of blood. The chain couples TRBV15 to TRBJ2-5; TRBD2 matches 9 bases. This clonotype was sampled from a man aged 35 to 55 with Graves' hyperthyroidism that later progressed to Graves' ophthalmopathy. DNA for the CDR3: TGTGCCACCAGCAGAGATTTAGCGGGAGCTGGTGAGACCCAGTACTTC. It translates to CATSRDLAGAGETQYF.